The clone carrying this TCR beta chain has more than one count but fewer than ten. Its antigen is not identified. The sample has other DNA sequences that encode this CDR3 too. The data were taken from a study of CD8+ T cells in alopecia areata. Study overall: For the treated group, dosing was oral tofacitinib at 5 to 10 mg twice daily. Severity among treated patients was scored by the percentage of scalp area affected. Regarding the study as a whole: Expanded CD8+ clones among the top 100, and scalp clonality, were significantly decreased by tofacitinib.

RNA extraction was followed by reverse transcription into cDNA, which acted as the sequencing template. The method was immunoSEQ multiplex PCR; TCRdb's version includes in-frame clones alone and lacks a portion of them. The sample contains over 250,000 clones, about 60% of which appear only once. The CDR3 runs to 13 residues. V shed 3 bases and J 4 bases; nucleotides not matched to a gene: 4. Germline V gene data show CDR1 as GTSNPN and CDR2 as SVGIG (reference sequence). The treatment was: oral pan-JAK inhibitor, 5-10 mg twice daily. Researchers took lesional scalp punch biopsies and peripheral blood from people who were alopecia areata patients.

The source of this sequence is a human donor with alopecia areata. Sample: CD4+ T cells sorted from blood, taken at week 52, from a patient treated with tofacitinib. V usage is TRBV30 and J usage is TRBJ1-2; 8 bases are shared with TRBD1. The CDR3 DNA sequence: TGTGCCTGGAGCCGACAGGGGATCTATGGCTACACCTTC. It encodes CAWSRQGIYGYTF.